A few counts support the clone carrying this T cell receptor beta chain. What it recognizes is unknown. This CDR3 region has 15 residues. Losses at the gene ends were 3 bases for V and 4 bases for J; bases not matched to a gene: 1. Germline V CDR1 and CDR2: SGDLS, YYNGEE. The data derive from a study of response to subunit inactivated influenza vaccine. Using its own MiXCR run on the RT-PCR reads, TCRdb lists one record per CDR3 protein. The sample includes a few hundred thousand distinct CDR3 sequences, about 15% of them seen just once. Overall study findings and caveats: Authors proposed each seasonal influenza vaccination draws in few new T cells.

The genes are TRBV9 and TRBJ2-1; 13 bases fit TRBD2. The TCR was taken from a man in his fifties or sixties who received an inactivated influenza vaccine. The sample consisted of PBMCs from blood, taken roughly 12 days after vaccination. The CDR3 DNA reads TGTGCCAGCAGCGGACTAGCGGGGGGTTACAATGAGCAGTTCTTC. This encodes CASSGLAGGYNEQFF.